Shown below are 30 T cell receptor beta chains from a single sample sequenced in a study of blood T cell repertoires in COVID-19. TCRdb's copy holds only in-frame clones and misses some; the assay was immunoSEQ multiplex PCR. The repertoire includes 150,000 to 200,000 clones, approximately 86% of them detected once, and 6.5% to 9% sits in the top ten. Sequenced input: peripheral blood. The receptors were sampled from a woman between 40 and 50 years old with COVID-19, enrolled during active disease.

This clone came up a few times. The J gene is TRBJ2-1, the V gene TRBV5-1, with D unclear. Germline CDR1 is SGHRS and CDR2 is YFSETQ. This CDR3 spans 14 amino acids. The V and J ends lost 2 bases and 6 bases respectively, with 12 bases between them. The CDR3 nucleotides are TGCGCCAGCAGCTTAGGCCAGTGGAGCAATGAGCAGTTCTTC. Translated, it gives CASSLGQWSNEQFF.

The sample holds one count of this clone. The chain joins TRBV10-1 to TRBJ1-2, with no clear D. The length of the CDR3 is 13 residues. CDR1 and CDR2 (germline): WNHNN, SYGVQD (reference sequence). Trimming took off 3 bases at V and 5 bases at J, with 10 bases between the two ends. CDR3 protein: CASSEGVGYGYTF. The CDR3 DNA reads TGCGCCAGCAGTGAAGGAGTGGGTTATGGCTACACCTTC.

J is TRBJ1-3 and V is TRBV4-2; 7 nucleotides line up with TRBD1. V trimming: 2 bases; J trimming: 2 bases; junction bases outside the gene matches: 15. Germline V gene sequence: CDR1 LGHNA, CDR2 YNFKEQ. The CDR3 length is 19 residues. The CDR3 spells CASSQTLPLDTGAGNTIYF. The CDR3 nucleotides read TGTGCCAGCAGCCAAACACTACCCTTAGATACAGGGGCTGGAAACACCATATATTTT.

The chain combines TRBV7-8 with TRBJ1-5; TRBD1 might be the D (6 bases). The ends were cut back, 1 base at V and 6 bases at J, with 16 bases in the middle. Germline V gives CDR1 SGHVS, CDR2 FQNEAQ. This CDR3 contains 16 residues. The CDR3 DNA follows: TGTGCCAGCAGCTTAGTGGGTCAGGGGCAGGGTCAGCCCCAGCATTTT. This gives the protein CASSLVGQGQGQPQHF.

The CDR3 DNA reads TGTGCCAGCAGTTTAGGTGGGCAGGGGAATGAAAAACTGTTTTTT. Its translation is CASSLGGQGNEKLFF. This chain connects TRBV6-5 to TRBJ1-4, with D possibly being TRBD1 (6 bases). V lost 4 bases, J lost 5 bases, and 14 bases lay in between. The CDR3 spans 15 residues. Germline values: CDR1 MNHEY, CDR2 SVGAGI.

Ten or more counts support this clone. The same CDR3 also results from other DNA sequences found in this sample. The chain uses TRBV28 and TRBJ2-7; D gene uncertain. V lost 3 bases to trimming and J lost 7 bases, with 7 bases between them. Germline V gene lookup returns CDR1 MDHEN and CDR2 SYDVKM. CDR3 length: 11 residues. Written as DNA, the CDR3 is TGTGCCAGCAGTTTTCGGGTTGAGCAGTACTTC. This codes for CASSFRVEQYF.

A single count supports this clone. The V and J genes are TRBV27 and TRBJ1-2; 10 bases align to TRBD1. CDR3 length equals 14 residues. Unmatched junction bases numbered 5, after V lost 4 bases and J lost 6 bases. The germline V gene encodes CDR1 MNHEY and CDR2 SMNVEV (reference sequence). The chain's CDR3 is CASSSGTGVHGYTF. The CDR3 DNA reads TGTGCCAGCAGTTCCGGGACAGGGGTGCATGGCTACACCTTC.

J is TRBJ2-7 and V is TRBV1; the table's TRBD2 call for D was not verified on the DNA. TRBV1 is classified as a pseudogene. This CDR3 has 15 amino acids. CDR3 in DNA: TGCACCAGCAGCCAAGATGGACTAGCGCCCTACGAGCAGTACGTC. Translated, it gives CTSSQDGLAPYEQYV.

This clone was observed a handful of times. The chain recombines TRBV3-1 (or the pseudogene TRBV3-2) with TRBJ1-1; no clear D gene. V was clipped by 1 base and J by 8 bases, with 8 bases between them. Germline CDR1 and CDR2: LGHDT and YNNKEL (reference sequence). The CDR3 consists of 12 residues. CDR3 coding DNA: TGTGCCAGCAGCCAAGGCGGACTCGAAGCTTTCTTT. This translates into CASSQGGLEAFF.

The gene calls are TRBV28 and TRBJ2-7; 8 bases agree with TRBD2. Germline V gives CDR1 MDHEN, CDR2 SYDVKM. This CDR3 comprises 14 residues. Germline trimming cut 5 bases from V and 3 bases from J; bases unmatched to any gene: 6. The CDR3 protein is CASSLQRGLYEQYF. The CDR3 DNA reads TGTGCCAGCAGTCTGCAGCGGGGGCTCTACGAGCAGTACTTC.

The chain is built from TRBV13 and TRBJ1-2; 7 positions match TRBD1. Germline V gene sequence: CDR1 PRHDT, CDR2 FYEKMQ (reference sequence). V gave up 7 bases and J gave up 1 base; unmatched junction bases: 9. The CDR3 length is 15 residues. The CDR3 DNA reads TGTGCCAGCACACGCGCCGGGACAGATAACTATGGCTACACCTTC. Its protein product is CASTRAGTDNYGYTF.

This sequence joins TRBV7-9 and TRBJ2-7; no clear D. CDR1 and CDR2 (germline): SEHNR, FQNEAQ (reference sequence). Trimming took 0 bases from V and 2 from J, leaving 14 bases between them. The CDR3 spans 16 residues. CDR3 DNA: TGTGCCAGCAGCTTAGCGGGTTTGGGCCGACCCTACGAGCAGTACTTC. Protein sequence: CASSLAGLGRPYEQYF.

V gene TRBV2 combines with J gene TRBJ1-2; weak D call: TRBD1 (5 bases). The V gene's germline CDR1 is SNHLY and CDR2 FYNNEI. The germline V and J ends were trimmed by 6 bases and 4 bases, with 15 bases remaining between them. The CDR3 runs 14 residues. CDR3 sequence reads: CASRGEVKGYGYTF. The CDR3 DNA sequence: TGTGCCAGCAGGGGGGAGGTAAAAGGCTATGGCTACACCTTC.

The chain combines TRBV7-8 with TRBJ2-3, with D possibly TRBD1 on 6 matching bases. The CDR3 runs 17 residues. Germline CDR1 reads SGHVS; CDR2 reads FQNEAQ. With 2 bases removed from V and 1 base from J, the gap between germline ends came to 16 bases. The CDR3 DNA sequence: TGTGCCAGCAGCTTATTCAGGGTGGGACACCGCACAGATACGCAGTATTTT. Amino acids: CASSLFRVGHRTDTQYF. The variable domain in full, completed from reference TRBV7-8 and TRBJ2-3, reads GAGVSQSPRYKVAKRGQDVALRCDPISGHVSLFWYQQALGQGPEFLTYFQNEAQLDKSGLPSDRFFAERPEGSVSTLKIQRTQQEDSAVYLCASSLFRVGHRTDTQYFGPGTRLTVL.

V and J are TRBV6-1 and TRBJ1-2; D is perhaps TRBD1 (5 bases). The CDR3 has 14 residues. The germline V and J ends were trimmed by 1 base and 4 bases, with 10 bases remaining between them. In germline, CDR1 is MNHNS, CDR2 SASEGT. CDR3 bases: TGTGCCAGCAGTGAAGGGGGCAGACGCTATGGCTACACCTTC. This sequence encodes CASSEGGRRYGYTF.

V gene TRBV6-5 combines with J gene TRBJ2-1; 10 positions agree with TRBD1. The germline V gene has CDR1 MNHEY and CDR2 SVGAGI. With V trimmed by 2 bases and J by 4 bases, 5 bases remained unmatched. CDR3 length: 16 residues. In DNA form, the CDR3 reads TGTGCCAGCAGTTACAAGCGGGACAGGGGATACAATGAGCAGTTCTTC. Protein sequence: CASSYKRDRGYNEQFF.

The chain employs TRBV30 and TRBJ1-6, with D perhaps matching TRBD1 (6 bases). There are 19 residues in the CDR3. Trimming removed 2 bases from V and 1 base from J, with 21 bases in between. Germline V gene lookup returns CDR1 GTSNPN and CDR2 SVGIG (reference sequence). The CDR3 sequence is CAWSPTRGTVFSYNSPLHF. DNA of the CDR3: TGTGCCTGGAGTCCAACCAGGGGAACAGTCTTTTCCTATAATTCACCCCTCCACTTT.

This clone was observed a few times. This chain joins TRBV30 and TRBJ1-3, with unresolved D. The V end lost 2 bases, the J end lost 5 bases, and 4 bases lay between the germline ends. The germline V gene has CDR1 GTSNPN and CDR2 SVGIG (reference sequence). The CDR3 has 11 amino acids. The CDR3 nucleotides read TGTGCCTGGAGTAATAGAAACACCATATATTTT. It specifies CAWSNRNTIYF.

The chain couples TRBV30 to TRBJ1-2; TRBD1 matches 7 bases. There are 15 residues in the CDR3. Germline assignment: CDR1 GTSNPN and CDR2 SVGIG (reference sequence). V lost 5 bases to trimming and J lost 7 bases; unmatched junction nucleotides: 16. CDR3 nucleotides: TGTGCCTGGGACCCTCCTGACAGGGATGATTGTGGCTACACCTTC. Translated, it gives CAWDPPDRDDCGYTF.

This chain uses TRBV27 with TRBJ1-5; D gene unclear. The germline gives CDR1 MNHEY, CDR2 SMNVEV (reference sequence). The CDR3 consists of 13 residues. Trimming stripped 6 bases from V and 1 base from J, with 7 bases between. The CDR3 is CASSDTSNQPQHF. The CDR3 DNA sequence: TGTGCCAGCAGCGACACGAGCAATCAGCCCCAGCATTTT.

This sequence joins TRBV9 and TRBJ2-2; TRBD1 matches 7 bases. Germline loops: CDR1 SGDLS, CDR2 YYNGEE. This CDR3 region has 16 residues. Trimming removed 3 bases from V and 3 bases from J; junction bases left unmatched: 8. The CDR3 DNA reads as TGTGCCAGCAGCGGACAAGGGACAGTCGACACCGGGGAGCTGTTTTTT. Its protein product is CASSGQGTVDTGELFF.

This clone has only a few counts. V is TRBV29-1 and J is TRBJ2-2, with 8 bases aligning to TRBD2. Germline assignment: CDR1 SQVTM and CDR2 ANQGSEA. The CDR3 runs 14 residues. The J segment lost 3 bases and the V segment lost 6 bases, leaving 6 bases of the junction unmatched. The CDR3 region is CSVQAGVDTGELFF. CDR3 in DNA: TGCAGCGTCCAAGCGGGAGTTGACACCGGGGAGCTGTTTTTT.

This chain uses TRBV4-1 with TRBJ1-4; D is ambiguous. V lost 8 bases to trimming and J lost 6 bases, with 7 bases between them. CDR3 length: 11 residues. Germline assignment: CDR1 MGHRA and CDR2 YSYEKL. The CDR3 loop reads CASQEDEKLFF. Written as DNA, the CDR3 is TGCGCCAGCCAGGAGGATGAAAAACTGTTTTTT.

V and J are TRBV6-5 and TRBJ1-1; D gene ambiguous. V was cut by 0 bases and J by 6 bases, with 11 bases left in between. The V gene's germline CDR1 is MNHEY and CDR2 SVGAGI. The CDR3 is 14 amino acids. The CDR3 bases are TGTGCCAGCAGTTACTCGAGAGGGCGCGCTGAAGCTTTCTTT. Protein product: CASSYSRGRAEAFF.

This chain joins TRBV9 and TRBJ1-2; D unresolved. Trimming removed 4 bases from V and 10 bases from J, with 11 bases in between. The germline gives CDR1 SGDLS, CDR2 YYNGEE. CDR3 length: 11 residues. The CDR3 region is CASSKDKDYTF. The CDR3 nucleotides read TGTGCCAGCAGCAAAGACAAAGACTACACCTTC.

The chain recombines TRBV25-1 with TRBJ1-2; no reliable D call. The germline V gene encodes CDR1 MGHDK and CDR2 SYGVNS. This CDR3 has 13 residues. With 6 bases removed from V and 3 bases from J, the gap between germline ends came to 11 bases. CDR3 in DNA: TGTGCCAGCAGCATATCGGGTGACTATGGCTACACCTTC. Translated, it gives CASSISGDYGYTF.

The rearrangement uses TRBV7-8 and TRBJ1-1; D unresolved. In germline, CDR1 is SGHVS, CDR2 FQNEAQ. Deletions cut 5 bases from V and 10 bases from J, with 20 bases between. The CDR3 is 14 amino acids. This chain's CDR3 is CASSILRTTALAFF. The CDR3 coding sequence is TGTGCCAGCAGCATACTGCGGACTACCGCCTTAGCTTTCTTT.

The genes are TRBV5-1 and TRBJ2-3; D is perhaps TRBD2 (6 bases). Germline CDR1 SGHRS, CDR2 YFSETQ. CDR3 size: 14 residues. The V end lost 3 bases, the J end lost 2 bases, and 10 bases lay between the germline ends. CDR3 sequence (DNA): TGCGCCAGCAGCTGGGGGGAGGCCACAGATACGCAGTATTTT. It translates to CASSWGEATDTQYF.

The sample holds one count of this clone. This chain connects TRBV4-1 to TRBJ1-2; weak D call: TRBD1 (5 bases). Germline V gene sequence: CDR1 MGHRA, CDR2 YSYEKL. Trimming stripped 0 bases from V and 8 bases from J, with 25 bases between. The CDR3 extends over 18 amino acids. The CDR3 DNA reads TGCGCCAGCAGCCAAGACAGCTGGTTAACAATCCAGGAGGGGGGCTACACCTTC. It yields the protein CASSQDSWLTIQEGGYTF.

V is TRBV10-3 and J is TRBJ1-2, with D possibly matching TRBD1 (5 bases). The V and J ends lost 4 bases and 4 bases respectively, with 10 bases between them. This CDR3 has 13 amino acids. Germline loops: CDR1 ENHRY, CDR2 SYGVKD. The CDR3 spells CAISGGESYGYTF. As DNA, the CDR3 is TGTGCCATCAGTGGGGGGGAATCCTATGGCTACACCTTC.